One sample yielded the 15 T cell receptor beta chains listed below, sequenced in a study of control samples from healthy donors and cancer patients (dated by TCRdb to 2020 to 2022). The method behind the library was the immunoSEQ multiplex PCR assay. The clones in this table, taken by TCRdb from immuneACCESS, are in-frame only. Not every clone is retained; where verified, under half of the shortfall comes from an unresolved V gene, and the cause of the rest is unknown. A total of 120,000 or so clones appear in this sample, 70% to 90% of them only once. Just under 3% of the sample comes from the top ten. Sequencing was performed on blood. Every receptor here comes from a man between 60 and 70 years old in good health.

This clone was recorded only once. The chain links TRBV27 to TRBJ1-5; the D is unclear. The germline CDR1 and CDR2 sequences are MNHEY and SMNVEV (reference sequence). The V gene lost 6 bases and the J gene lost 2 bases, with 8 bases spanning the gap. CDR3 length: 13 amino acids. This chain's CDR3 is CASRTDGNQPQHF. In DNA, the CDR3 is TGTGCCAGCAGAACGGATGGCAATCAGCCCCAGCATTTT.

The rearrangement links TRBV5-1 to TRBJ1-1; D call uncertain. The germline V gene encodes CDR1 SGHRS and CDR2 YFSETQ. The CDR3 is 15 amino acids. Trimming took 3 bases from V and 7 from J, leaving 19 bases between them. CDR3 nucleotides: TGCGCCAGCAGCTCCCCGAAGACAATAGGAGGTGAAGCTTTCTTT. Amino acids: CASSSPKTIGGEAFF.

This clone is a singleton in its sample. The chain recombines TRBV5-1 with TRBJ2-2; no clear D. Per germline, CDR1 SGHRS and CDR2 YFSETQ. CDR3 length equals 19 residues. Trimming stripped 1 base from V and 2 bases from J, with 21 bases between. In nucleotides, the CDR3 is TGCGCCAGCAGCTTGAATGGCCCTCGACCGATACCCAACACCGGGGAGCTGTTTTTT. Its protein product is CASSLNGPRPIPNTGELFF.

The chain has TRBV6-5 and TRBJ1-1; 9 bases line up with TRBD1. J gave up 10 bases and V 8 bases, and 14 bases lay outside the gene matches. The CDR3 spans 14 residues. CDR1 MNHEY and CDR2 SVGAGI come from the germline V gene. CDR3 sequence (DNA): TGTGCCAGCTATTCGACGGGGACAGGGTTTTCAGCTTTCTTT. The encoded protein is CASYSTGTGFSAFF.

The V gene is TRBV6-2 or TRBV6-3, the J gene TRBJ1-5; D call uncertain. V shed 2 bases and J shed 1 base, with 3 bases lying between them. The CDR3 totals 13 residues. Germline V CDR1 and CDR2: MNHEY, SVGEGT. The chain's CDR3 is CASSYTSNQPQHF. CDR3 in DNA: TGTGCCAGCAGTTACACGAGCAATCAGCCCCAGCATTTT.

This chain links TRBV6-2 or TRBV6-3 with TRBJ1-5, with D maybe TRBD1 (5 bases). CDR3 length: 16 residues. V dropped 4 bases and J dropped 6 bases, with 19 bases sitting between them. The germline CDR1 and CDR2 sequences are MNHEY and SVGEGT. CDR3 residues: CASSLWGTQGTQPQHF. CDR3 nucleotide sequence: TGTGCCAGCAGTTTATGGGGGACTCAAGGTACTCAGCCCCAGCATTTT.

This clone was observed a few times. This sequence joins TRBV10-3 and TRBJ2-2; tentative D call: TRBD2 (5 bases). There are 17 residues in the CDR3. The germline V gene encodes CDR1 ENHRY and CDR2 SYGVKD. The germline V and J ends were trimmed by 0 bases and 7 bases, with 18 bases remaining between them. The CDR3: CAISESQGGSRDGELFF. CDR3 bases: TGTGCCATCAGTGAGTCCCAAGGTGGCAGTCGGGACGGGGAGCTGTTTTTT.

This chain joins TRBV6-5 and TRBJ1-1; D not certain. V lost 0 bases and J lost 1, with 6 bases in between. The CDR3 spans 14 residues. The germline V gene has CDR1 MNHEY and CDR2 SVGAGI. The CDR3 bases are TGTGCCAGCAGTTACTCGAGTCCGAACACTGAAGCTTTCTTT. It encodes CASSYSSPNTEAFF.

This clone was seen only a few times. The chain recombines TRBV7-9 with TRBJ1-1; unclear D gene. The V and J ends lost 5 bases and 7 bases respectively, with 11 bases between them. CDR1 is SEHNR, CDR2 FQNEAQ, per germline (reference sequence). The CDR3 sequence is 12 residues long. The CDR3 sequence: CASSVDKFEAFF. CDR3 nucleotides: TGTGCCAGCAGCGTTGACAAATTTGAAGCTTTCTTT.

The chain has TRBV2 and TRBJ2-7, with TRBD1 matching over 12 bases. Per the germline V gene, CDR1 is SNHLY and CDR2 is FYNNEI. This CDR3 comprises 15 residues. The V gene end was trimmed by 3 bases and the J gene end by 6 bases; junction bases not matched to a gene: 6. CDR3 amino acids: CASSESGTGGLEQYF. The CDR3 coding sequence is TGTGCCAGCAGTGAGAGTGGGACAGGGGGCCTCGAGCAGTACTTC.

A few counts support this clone. The CDR3 loop reads CASRGQGVAAEAFF. The CDR3 DNA reads as TGTGCCAGTAGGGGCCAGGGAGTCGCGGCTGAAGCTTTCTTT. This chain connects TRBV19 to TRBJ1-1; weak D call: TRBD1 (5 bases). V dropped 6 bases and J dropped 6 bases, with 17 bases sitting between them. This CDR3 is 14 amino acids long. Germline lookup yields CDR1 LNHDA and CDR2 SQIVND (reference sequence).

The J gene is TRBJ1-2, the V gene TRBV25-1; 7 bases fit TRBD1. The length of the CDR3 is 15 residues. Per the germline V gene, CDR1 is MGHDK and CDR2 is SYGVNS. J was trimmed by 0 bases and V by 4 bases; bases with no gene match: 5. This CDR3 reads CASSVGTAANYGYTF. The CDR3 nucleotides read TGTGCCAGCAGTGTAGGGACAGCAGCTAACTATGGCTACACCTTC.

The chain couples TRBV6-5 to TRBJ1-1, with 8 bases identical to TRBD1. Germline CDR1 is MNHEY and CDR2 is SVGAGI. Trimming took 4 bases from V and 4 from J; bases not matched to a gene: 11. The CDR3 extends over 16 amino acids. In DNA form, the CDR3 reads TGTGCCAGCAGTTCCCTCTTAACAGGGGGATCCACTGAAGCTTTCTTT. Protein product: CASSSLLTGGSTEAFF.

The gene calls are TRBV28 and TRBJ2-7; no clear D gene. The CDR3 contains 13 residues. The ends were cut back, 6 bases at V and 5 bases at J, with 14 bases in the middle. Per germline, CDR1 MDHEN and CDR2 SYDVKM. DNA for the CDR3: TGTGCCAGCAGCCCTATCGAGGTGGACGAGCAGTACTTC. Translating gives CASSPIEVDEQYF.

The V call is TRBV7-9, the J call TRBJ1-3; D not certain. Germline V gives CDR1 SEHNR, CDR2 FQNEAQ (reference sequence). The CDR3 is 15 amino acids. Trimming removed 5 bases at V and 0 bases at J, with 11 bases between. Written as DNA, the CDR3 is TGTGCCAGCAGCCTACGGACGGGCTCTGGAAACACCATATATTTT. Residues: CASSLRTGSGNTIYF.